A selection of T cell receptor beta chains follows, all from one sample in a study of Ad26.COV2.S vaccination and SARS-CoV-2 variants. Profiling relied on immunoSEQ multiplex PCR, and the TCRdb table lists in-frame clones only, not all of them. The table records 350,000 to 400,000 clones, approximately 90% of them present only once. The sequencing here drew on peripheral blood, taken in a trial of Ad26.COV2.S vaccine versus placebo. The receptors here all came from a person between 18 and 60 years old who received the Ad26.COV2.S COVID-19 vaccine or a placebo. The CDR3 runs from the conserved cysteine through the conserved F or W. The D gene is left open where the match is weak.

-	TRBV6-5	TRBJ2-6	CASTQGGTGANVLTF
-	TRBV11-2	TRBJ2-3	CASSLGQGTQYF
-	TRBV6-1	TRBJ1-4	CASSDSPNEKLFF
-	TRBV5-1	TRBJ1-3	CASSFLPNSGNTIYF
TRBD2	TRBV2	TRBJ2-1	CASSEELAGARAQFF
-	TRBV2	TRBJ2-2	CASSEMSPPLAGELFF
-	TRBV6-2/TRBV6-3	TRBJ1-5	CASSIQGYSNQPQHF
-	TRBV7-9	TRBJ2-7	CASSLAPYEQYF
-	TRBV19	TRBJ2-7	CASKAIRGLPRRRSSYEQYF
TRBD1	TRBV5-4	TRBJ1-2	CASSVQGAGNYGYTF
-	TRBV7-2	TRBJ2-3	CASSLAGGTDTQYF
TRBD1	TRBV28	TRBJ1-4	CASSPLGQENEKLFF
-	TRBV6-5	TRBJ1-1	CASKEGWTEAFF
-	TRBV7-8	TRBJ2-1	CASSFGRGLYNEQFF
-	TRBV6-2/TRBV6-3	TRBJ1-4	CASSYTAYLATNEKLFF
-	TRBV11-2	TRBJ1-6	CASSLGLNLLHF
TRBD1	TRBV3-1/TRBV3-2	TRBJ2-7	CASSRGQGVYEQYF
-	TRBV9	TRBJ1-3	CASSVDIVAPGNTIYF
-	TRBV4-1	TRBJ1-5	CASSQGGWGQPQHF
TRBD2	TRBV24-1	TRBJ2-1	CATRGSGGTNEQFF
-	TRBV7-9	TRBJ1-1	CASSTTGLNTEAFF
-	TRBV6-1	TRBJ1-1	CASSEGGLDTEAFF
TRBD1	TRBV6-2/TRBV6-3	TRBJ1-4	CASSYRSDRGTEKLFF
-	TRBV19	TRBJ2-1	CASSPTRDSFWPNEQFF
-	TRBV6-6	TRBJ1-5	CASSPNKPPENSYQPQHF
-	TRBV3-1/TRBV3-2	TRBJ2-1	CASSQETLSYETQFF
TRBD1	TRBV4-1	TRBJ2-4	CASSQGRQGGQGTNIQYF
-	TRBV2	TRBJ1-2	CASSVAQGVSGYTF